Shown below are 5 T cell receptor beta chains from a single sample sequenced in a study of beta chain features in type 1 diabetes. No cognate antigen is known for these TCRs. General observations from the study: TCRB CDR3s were moderately but significantly shorter in Type 1 diabetes patients in all four CD4+ subsets.

cDNA synthesis used the whole RNA isolate, giving expressed TCRB sequences. Method: immunoSEQ multiplex PCR; TCRdb's copy keeps in-frame clones and lacks some. Here the sample spans a few hundred thousand clones, 8% to 10% being singletons. The sequenced sample was central memory CD4+ T cells from blood. Every receptor here comes from a man in his thirties or forties with type 1 diabetes.

This sequence joins TRBV7-9 and TRBJ2-5; D gene ambiguous. Deletions cut 4 bases from V and 0 bases from J, with 3 bases between. Germline V CDR1 and CDR2: SEHNR, FQNEAQ (reference sequence). This CDR3 contains 12 residues. CDR3 in DNA: TGTGCCAGCAGCTCGGACCAAGAGACCCAGTACTTC. Translating gives CASSSDQETQYF.

The chain links TRBV5-1 to TRBJ2-7; TRBD2 matches 7 bases. The length of the CDR3 is 16 residues. Germline V gene sequence: CDR1 SGHRS, CDR2 YFSETQ. J gave up 5 bases and V 1 base, and 12 bases lay outside the gene matches. The CDR3 coding sequence is TGCGCCAGCAGCTTGTCAGGAGAGGTGGGGAGGGACGAGCAGTACTTC. Protein sequence: CASSLSGEVGRDEQYF. Combining the CDR3 with reference TRBV5-1 and TRBJ2-7 gives the whole variable domain KAGVTQTPRYLIKTRGQQVTLSCSPISGHRSVSWYQQTPGQGLQFLFEYFSETQRNKGNFPGRFSGRQFSNSRSEMNVSTLELGDSALYLCASSLSGEVGRDEQYFGPGTRLTVT.

This clone was seen a few times. The sample has other DNA sequences that encode this CDR3 too. The genes are TRBV7-2 and TRBJ1-1; D is undetermined. Trimming removed 5 bases at V and 5 bases at J, with 9 bases between. Per the germline V gene, CDR1 is SGHTA and CDR2 is FQGNSA. The CDR3 extends over 12 amino acids. Here the CDR3 reads CASSLRETEAFF. Here the CDR3 DNA reads TGTGCCAGCAGCCTAAGGGAAACTGAAGCTTTCTTT. Together with reference TRBV7-2 and TRBJ1-1, the CDR3 gives the full variable domain: GAGVSQSPSNKVTEKGKDVELRCDPISGHTALYWYRQSLGQGLEFLIYFQGNSAPDKSGLPSDRFSAERTGGSVSTLTIQRTQQEDSAVYLCASSLRETEAFFGQGTRLTVV.

This clone was observed many times. V is TRBV14 and J is TRBJ2-7; D ambiguous. Trimming shortened V by 0 bases and J by 3 bases, and 12 bases separated the two germline ends. There are 15 residues in the CDR3. Germline V gene sequence: CDR1 SGHDN, CDR2 FVKESK. The CDR3 sequence is CASSQEGPSLYEQYF. Here the CDR3 DNA reads TGTGCCAGCAGCCAAGAAGGTCCTAGTCTCTACGAGCAGTACTTC.

This clone was detected a few times. This chain connects TRBV5-1 to TRBJ2-5; TRBD2 agrees at 7 bases. CDR1 is SGHRS, CDR2 YFSETQ, per germline. V trimming: 4 bases; J trimming: 2 bases; junction bases outside the gene matches: 11. The CDR3 extends over 16 amino acids. The DNA for the CDR3 is TGCGCCAGCAGCGCCCGTGGGGGGACTATTCAAGAGACCCAGTACTTC. Protein product: CASSARGGTIQETQYF. The variable domain in full, with the rest retrieved from reference TRBV5-1 and TRBJ2-5, is KAGVTQTPRYLIKTRGQQVTLSCSPISGHRSVSWYQQTPGQGLQFLFEYFSETQRNKGNFPGRFSGRQFSNSRSEMNVSTLELGDSALYLCASSARGGTIQETQYFGPGTRLLVL.